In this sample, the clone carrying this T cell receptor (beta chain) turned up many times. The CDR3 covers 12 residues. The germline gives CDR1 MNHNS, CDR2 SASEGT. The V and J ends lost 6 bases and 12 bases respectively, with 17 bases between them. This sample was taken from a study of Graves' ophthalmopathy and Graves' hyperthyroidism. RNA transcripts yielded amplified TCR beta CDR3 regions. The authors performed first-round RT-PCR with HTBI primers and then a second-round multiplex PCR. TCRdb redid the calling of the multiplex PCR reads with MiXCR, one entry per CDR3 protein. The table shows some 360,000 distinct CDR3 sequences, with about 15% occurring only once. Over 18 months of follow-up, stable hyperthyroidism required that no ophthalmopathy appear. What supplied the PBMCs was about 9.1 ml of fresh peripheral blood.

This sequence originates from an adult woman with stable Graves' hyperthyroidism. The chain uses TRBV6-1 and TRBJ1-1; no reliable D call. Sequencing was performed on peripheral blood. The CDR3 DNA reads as TGTGCCAGCAGCCTCTCCTCCGAGCCGACTTTCTTT. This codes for CASSLSSEPTFF.